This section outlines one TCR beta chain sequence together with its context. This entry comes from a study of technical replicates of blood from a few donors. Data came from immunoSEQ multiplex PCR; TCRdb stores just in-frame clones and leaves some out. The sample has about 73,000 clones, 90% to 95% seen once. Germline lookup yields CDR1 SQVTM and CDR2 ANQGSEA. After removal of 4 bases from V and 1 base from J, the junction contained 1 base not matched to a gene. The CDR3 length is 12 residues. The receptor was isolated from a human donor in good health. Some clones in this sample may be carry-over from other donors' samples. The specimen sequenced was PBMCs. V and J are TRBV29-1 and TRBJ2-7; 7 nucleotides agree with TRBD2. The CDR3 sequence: CSVVGGSYEQYF. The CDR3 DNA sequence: TGCAGCGTTGTGGGGGGGTCCTACGAGCAGTACTTC.